These 26 T cell receptor beta chains were sequenced from one sample in a study of blood T cell repertoires in COVID-19. Sequencing used immunoSEQ multiplex PCR; TCRdb keeps in-frame clones, though not all of them. This sample has roughly 230,000 clones, with approximately 83% found just once. Sequenced: PBMCs or T cells enriched from blood (not recorded which). The receptors were sampled from a woman aged 55 to 70 who had recovered from COVID-19.

A note on this clone: Mismatch with germline at one junction end may stem from a read error. CDR3 in amino acids: CASSIRPTGTYDYTF. CDR3 DNA sequence: TGTGCCAGTAGTATCCGACCGACAGGGACCTATGACTACACCTTC. The chain links TRBV19 to TRBJ1-2, with 7 bases aligning to TRBD1. CDR3 length equals 15 residues. Germline assignment: CDR1 LNHDA and CDR2 SQIVND (reference sequence).

Of note for this clone: The sample contains more than one DNA sequence encoding this CDR3. V usage is TRBV12-3 or TRBV12-4 and J usage is TRBJ1-1, with unresolved D. V was cut by 2 bases and J by 1 base, with 5 bases left in between. This CDR3 comprises 13 residues. Here the CDR3 DNA reads TGTGCCAGCAGTTTAACTGAGAACACTGAAGCTTTCTTT. Translating gives CASSLTENTEAFF.

This clone has just a few counts. The chain couples TRBV5-1 to TRBJ2-1, with 11 bases matching TRBD1. With 2 bases clipped from V and 5 bases from J, the junction kept 6 bases outside the gene matches. This CDR3 spans 16 amino acids. The V gene's germline CDR1 is SGHRS and CDR2 YFSETQ. The CDR3 DNA reads as TGCGCCAGCAGCTTTAGGACAGGGGGCGTCCACAATGAGCAGTTCTTC. Its translation: CASSFRTGGVHNEQFF. Together with reference TRBV5-1 and TRBJ2-1, the CDR3 gives the full variable domain: KAGVTQTPRYLIKTRGQQVTLSCSPISGHRSVSWYQQTPGQGLQFLFEYFSETQRNKGNFPGRFSGRQFSNSRSEMNVSTLELGDSALYLCASSFRTGGVHNEQFFGPGTRLTVL.

This clone was counted between two and nine times. The V call is TRBV29-1, the J call TRBJ2-2, with a possible D match to TRBD2 (6 bases). Germline V gene data show CDR1 as SQVTM and CDR2 as ANQGSEA. This CDR3 region has 15 residues. V dropped 4 bases and J dropped 3 bases, with 15 bases sitting between them. CDR3 protein: CSVVIGSRDTGELFF. The CDR3 bases are TGCAGCGTTGTGATCGGGAGTAGGGACACCGGGGAGCTGTTTTTT.

The chain combines TRBV7-9 with TRBJ2-7; weak D call: TRBD2 (6 bases). Germline CDR1 and CDR2: SEHNR and FQNEAQ (reference sequence). This CDR3 has 14 amino acids. V lost 5 bases, J lost 2 bases, and 13 bases lay in between. CDR3 in DNA: TGTGCCAGCAGCCCCAAGGGACTCCCCTACGAGCAGTACTTC. Translation gives CASSPKGLPYEQYF.

The V gene is TRBV5-4, the J gene TRBJ1-5; 8 nucleotides line up with TRBD1. Germline assignment: CDR1 SGHNT and CDR2 YYREEE (reference sequence). The V and J ends lost 4 bases and 3 bases, in that order; junction bases with no gene match: 6. The CDR3 contains 15 residues. CDR3 residues: CASSQGAGANQPQHF. The CDR3 bases are TGTGCCAGCAGCCAGGGGGCCGGGGCCAATCAGCCCCAGCATTTT.

The chain combines TRBV11-2 with TRBJ2-7; D not resolved. Germline V lookup: CDR1 SGHAT, CDR2 FQNNGV. The CDR3 consists of 14 residues. The V end lost 5 bases, the J end lost 4 bases, and 15 bases lay between the germline ends. The CDR3 DNA is TGTGCCAGCAGCCCGGCTATAACGGGTTACGAGCAGTACTTC. Its translation: CASSPAITGYEQYF.

In its sample, this clone was seen a few times. The chain links TRBV29-1 to TRBJ1-2; 10 bases are shared with TRBD1. Germline loops: CDR1 SQVTM, CDR2 ANQGSEA. The CDR3 extends over 13 amino acids. V lost 5 bases to trimming and J lost 3 bases; unmatched junction nucleotides: 3. The CDR3 DNA sequence: TGCAGCGTTCGGACAGGGGGAGACTATGGCTACACCTTC. Translating gives CSVRTGGDYGYTF.

This clone was seen a few times. This sequence joins TRBV10-3 and TRBJ2-5; tentative D call: TRBD2 (7 bases). The CDR3 length is 15 residues. The V end lost 2 bases, the J end lost 1 base, and 11 bases lay between the germline ends. CDR1 ENHRY and CDR2 SYGVKD come from the germline V gene. The CDR3 coding sequence is TGTGCCATCAGTGAGGGGGGGGGCGTCCAAGAGACCCAGTACTTC. Its translation is CAISEGGGVQETQYF.

V and J are TRBV29-1 and TRBJ1-1; the match to TRBD1 covers 8 bases. There are 14 residues in the CDR3. Germline values: CDR1 SQVTM, CDR2 ANQGSEA. The J segment lost 4 bases and the V segment lost 6 bases, leaving 10 bases of the junction unmatched. In DNA, the CDR3 is TGCAGCGTCTCCCAGGGGGCGCGCAGCACTGAAGCTTTCTTT. Protein product: CSVSQGARSTEAFF. Variable domain in full (rest from reference TRBV29-1 and TRBJ1-1): SAVISQKPSRDICQRGTSLTIQCQVDSQVTMMFWYRQQPGQSLTLIATANQGSEATYESGFVIDKFPISRPNLTFSTLTVSNMSPEDSSIYLCSVSQGARSTEAFFGQGTRLTVV.

This rearrangement joins TRBV10-3 to TRBJ2-5; D is possibly TRBD1 (6 bases). The V gene lost 2 bases and the J gene lost 14 bases, with 18 bases spanning the gap. Germline V gene sequence: CDR1 ENHRY, CDR2 SYGVKD. This CDR3 spans 13 amino acids. CDR3 nucleotides: TGTGCCATCAGTGAGCCACCAGGACAGCTTCCCTACTTC. Encoded protein: CAISEPPGQLPYF.

The genes are TRBV6-1 and TRBJ1-2; 7 bases are shared with TRBD1. After removal of 5 bases from V and 8 bases from J, the junction contained 8 bases not matched to a gene. The CDR3 length is 13 residues. CDR1 MNHNS and CDR2 SASEGT come from the germline V gene. CDR3 in amino acids: CASSSEGAGGYTF. DNA for the CDR3: TGTGCCAGCAGTTCAGAGGGGGCGGGAGGCTACACCTTC.

This clone was picked up a small number of times. The chain employs TRBV7-9 and TRBJ2-7; D unresolved. The CDR3 has 14 residues. Trimming took 5 bases from V and 1 from J, leaving 12 bases between them. CDR1 is SEHNR and CDR2 is FQNEAQ in the germline V gene (reference sequence). CDR3 sequence (DNA): TGTGCCAGCAGCCCCTTGCCACAGTCCTACGAGCAGTACTTC. Its translation: CASSPLPQSYEQYF.

V and J are TRBV20-1 and TRBJ2-5; D is unclear. Germline loops: CDR1 DFQATT, CDR2 SNEGSKA (reference sequence). There are 11 residues in the CDR3. V was shortened by 6 bases and J by 5 bases, with 10 bases between the two germline ends. The CDR3 protein is CSAEKEETQYF. In DNA, the CDR3 is TGCAGTGCGGAGAAGGAGGAGACCCAGTACTTC.

The chain uses TRBV25-1 and TRBJ1-4; tentative D call: TRBD1 (6 bases). This CDR3 has 14 residues. The V gene's germline CDR1 is MGHDK and CDR2 SYGVNS. Deletions cut 4 bases from V and 4 bases from J, with 10 bases between. The CDR3 loop is CASSGVQGNEKLFF. Written as DNA, the CDR3 is TGTGCCAGCAGTGGGGTACAGGGTAATGAAAAACTGTTTTTT.

This clone has just a few counts. This chain's CDR3 is CASSFGQGYYGYTF. In DNA form, the CDR3 reads TGTGCCAGCAGCTTCGGACAGGGCTACTATGGCTACACCTTC. The gene calls are TRBV7-2 and TRBJ1-2, with 8 bases matching TRBD1. The CDR3 length is 14 residues. Germline V lookup: CDR1 SGHTA, CDR2 FQGNSA. With V trimmed by 3 bases and J by 3 bases, 3 bases remained unmatched.

The chain recombines TRBV27 with TRBJ2-7; 9 bases match TRBD1. V was clipped by 4 bases and J by 3 bases; unmatched bases: 4. This CDR3 spans 14 amino acids. CDR1 and CDR2 from the germline V gene are MNHEY and SMNVEV (reference sequence). CDR3 coding DNA: TGTGCCAGCAGTTACCGGGACAGGGACTACGAGCAGTACTTC. As protein: CASSYRDRDYEQYF.

This clone was detected a few times. V is TRBV27 and J is TRBJ2-1; a weak D match, TRBD1 (6 bases). This CDR3 has 14 residues. Germline V gene sequence: CDR1 MNHEY, CDR2 SMNVEV (reference sequence). Trimming removed 2 bases at V and 7 bases at J, with 12 bases between. CDR3 in amino acids: CASSLSFRGNEQFF. DNA for the CDR3: TGTGCCAGCAGTTTAAGTTTTAGGGGGAATGAGCAGTTCTTC.

The rearrangement links TRBV3-1 (or the pseudogene TRBV3-2) to TRBJ2-3; TRBD2 aligns across 10 bases. Germline-derived CDR1 and CDR2 are LGHDT and YNNKEL (reference sequence). The V segment lost 0 bases and the J segment 2 bases; nucleotides outside the gene matches: 2. The length of the CDR3 is 16 residues. The CDR3 coding sequence is TGTGCCAGCAGCCAAGAAAGCGGGGGGGCCACAGATACGCAGTATTTT. Protein: CASSQESGGATDTQYF.

The chain employs TRBV3-1 (or the pseudogene TRBV3-2) and TRBJ1-1, with D possibly matching TRBD1 (6 bases). V lost 3 bases to trimming and J lost 8 bases, with 13 bases between them. In germline, CDR1 is LGHDT, CDR2 YNNKEL (reference sequence). This CDR3 comprises 13 residues. The CDR3 DNA sequence: TGTGCCAGCAGCCACCCGGGACACCAAGAAGCTTTCTTT. As protein: CASSHPGHQEAFF.

V gene TRBV5-1 combines with J gene TRBJ2-1, with no clear D. The CDR3 has 12 amino acids. Trimming shortened V by 4 bases and J by 9 bases, and 11 bases separated the two germline ends. Germline assignment: CDR1 SGHRS and CDR2 YFSETQ. The CDR3 DNA follows: TGCGCCAGCAGCCCCTATTCCGGTGAGCAGTTCTTC. Its translation: CASSPYSGEQFF.

V gene TRBV12-3 or TRBV12-4 combines with J gene TRBJ1-1; D unclear. The CDR3 runs to 11 residues. The V end lost 5 bases, the J end lost 6 bases, and 7 bases lay between the germline ends. In DNA, the CDR3 is TGTGCCAGCAGTCGAGGTCCTGAAGCTTTCTTT. Protein product: CASSRGPEAFF.

This clone occurred once. The chain recombines TRBV19 with TRBJ1-3; the D gene is possibly TRBD1 (5 bases). V was clipped by 3 bases and J by 4 bases, with 7 bases between them. Germline V CDR1 and CDR2: LNHDA, SQIVND (reference sequence). The CDR3 runs to 13 residues. CDR3 bases: TGTGCCAGTAGTATGCGGGGGGGAAACACCATATATTTT. It translates to CASSMRGGNTIYF.

This clone has ten or more counts. This sequence joins TRBV19 and TRBJ1-1; no firm D call. The length of the CDR3 is 14 residues. The V and J ends lost 3 bases and 1 base respectively, with 9 bases between them. CDR1 LNHDA and CDR2 SQIVND come from the germline V gene (reference sequence). CDR3 sequence reads: CASSILAENTEAFF. In nucleotides, the CDR3 is TGTGCCAGTAGTATTCTGGCTGAGAACACTGAAGCTTTCTTT.

The chain combines TRBV9 with TRBJ2-1; D gene ambiguous. V lost 0 bases, J lost 5 bases, and 12 bases lay in between. This CDR3 has 15 residues. Per the germline V gene, CDR1 is SGDLS and CDR2 is YYNGEE. In DNA form, the CDR3 reads TGTGCCAGCAGCGTAGACGCCCAGGCGCACAATGAGCAGTTCTTC. It codes for CASSVDAQAHNEQFF.

This chain links TRBV7-9 with TRBJ2-5, with D possibly matching TRBD2 (6 bases). There are 15 residues in the CDR3. Trimming stripped 1 base from V and 4 bases from J, with 13 bases between. CDR1 and CDR2 from the germline V gene are SEHNR and FQNEAQ (reference sequence). The CDR3 here is CASSLGREWVETQYF. CDR3 DNA sequence: TGTGCCAGCAGCTTAGGCCGGGAGTGGGTAGAGACCCAGTACTTC.